This T cell receptor (beta chain) was captured by sequencing in a study of blood T cell repertoires in COVID-19 (dated by TCRdb to the early 2020s). In the study overall: Collaborator samples came from the United States, Italy and Spain and covered acute and convalescent phases of COVID-19. The prospective study material was composed of cDNA or gDNA derived from T cells, B-cell-depleted T cells, or PBMCs. Samples were obtained from the ongoing ImmuneRACE study (first 160 participants) and from some 1,300 subjects provided by 6 global collaborators. Subjects who had been exposed to COVID-19, were actively infected with it, or had recovered from it provided the deeply sampled blood TCRbeta repertoires that made up the dataset. HLA class I and class II types, where available, came from metadata supplied by the sample provider rather than from assay-based typing. The sample metadata nearly always contained a de-identified subject ID, COVID-19 status, age in years and sex. The repertoires were made available in a free public database intended to serve as a resource for research on the immune response to SARS-CoV-2. What the study reported, not specific to this receptor: The quantity of clinical and demographic metadata differed by source and by participant and was supplied without curation.

As regards this clone: Its specific antigen is unknown. Base quality data are lacking; no much larger clone is found one base away.

The collaborating institutions used their own protocols to collect whole blood in K2EDTA tubes. For TCRbeta analysis, collaborator samples were shipped as frozen whole blood, as isolated PBMCs, or as DNA extracted from either sample type. CDR1 and CDR2, per the germline V gene, are SGHAT and FQNNGV. The CDR3, cysteine through phenylalanine, is 12 amino acids long. CDR3 DNA only is kept here, 36 bases in frame from base 1. Trimming takes 0 bases from V and 5 bases from J, and the germline ends sit 4 bases apart. The immunoSEQ Assay, a bias-controlled multiplex PCR, was used to amplify TCRbeta CDR3 regions from genomic DNA. Per the source publication's procedure: Nucleated cell counts per sample were estimated from amplification of reference gene primers within the assay. Sequence reads were collapsed and filtered to measure the absolute abundance of every unique TCRbeta CDR3 rearrangement. Productive Simpson clonality was computed per sample as the square root of Simpson's diversity index over productive rearrangements. Entries here come from immuneACCESS through TCRdb and include only in-frame sequences with V and J called. Some clones fail to appear in such tables; in the studies checked, an unresolved V gene covers under half of the shortfall, and the cause of the remainder is unknown. From that table come the V and J calls and clone size; the DNA was used to work out D and trimming. The sample data list 90,000 to 150,000 clones, and roughly four fifths of these were observed just once. Of the sample, 9% to 13% is held by the ten largest clones.

The receptor was derived from a human donor in a cohort sampled during active COVID-19. The rearranged chain carries TRBV11-2 and TRBJ2-5, with the D segment identity uncertain. The specimen was peripheral blood. The CDR3 protein is CASSLDRETQYF. Read as DNA, the sequence is TGTGCCAGCAGCTTAGATCGGGAGACCCAGTACTTC.